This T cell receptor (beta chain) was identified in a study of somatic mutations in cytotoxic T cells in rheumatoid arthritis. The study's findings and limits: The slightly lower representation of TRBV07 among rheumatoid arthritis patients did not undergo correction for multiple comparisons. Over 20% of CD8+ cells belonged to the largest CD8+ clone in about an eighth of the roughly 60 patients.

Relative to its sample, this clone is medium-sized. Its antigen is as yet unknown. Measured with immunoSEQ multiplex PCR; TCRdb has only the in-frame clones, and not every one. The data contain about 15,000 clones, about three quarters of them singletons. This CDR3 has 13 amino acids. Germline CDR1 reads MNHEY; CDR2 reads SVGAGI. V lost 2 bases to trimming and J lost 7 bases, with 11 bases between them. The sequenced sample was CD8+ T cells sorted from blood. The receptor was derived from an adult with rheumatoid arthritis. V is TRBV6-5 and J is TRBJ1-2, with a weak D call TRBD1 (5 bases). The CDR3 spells CASSYTGDGGYTF. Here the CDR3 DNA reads TGTGCCAGCAGTTACACGGGGGACGGTGGCTACACCTTC.